A single sample is the source of the 5 T cell receptor beta chains below, sequenced in a study of blood T cell repertoires in COVID-19. Method: immunoSEQ multiplex PCR; TCRdb's copy keeps in-frame clones and lacks some. The table has hundreds of thousands of clones, over 80% seen once. The sequencing sample was made of peripheral blood. These receptors were obtained from a woman between 70 and 85 years old with COVID-19, enrolled during active disease.

V gene TRBV4-3 combines with J gene TRBJ1-2; D is uncertain. V lost 0 bases to trimming and J lost 8 bases, with 16 bases between them. This CDR3 region has 15 residues. Germline values: CDR1 LGHNA, CDR2 YSLEER. CDR3 sequence reads: CASSQDLGGYQGYTF. CDR3 nucleotide sequence: TGCGCCAGCAGCCAAGATTTGGGAGGGTACCAGGGCTACACCTTC.

This chain connects TRBV4-1 to TRBJ1-2, with D hard to call. The CDR3 extends over 15 amino acids. With 1 base removed from V and 3 bases from J, the gap between germline ends came to 12 bases. Germline lookup yields CDR1 MGHRA and CDR2 YSYEKL. The CDR3 nucleotides are TGCGCCAGCAGCCAAGTTTCGACTACATACTATGGCTACACCTTC. This translates into CASSQVSTTYYGYTF.

This rearrangement joins TRBV3-1 (or the pseudogene TRBV3-2) to TRBJ1-3; 7 nucleotides agree with TRBD1. The V gene end was trimmed by 4 bases and the J gene end by 4 bases; junction bases not matched to a gene: 4. This CDR3 is 14 amino acids long. CDR1 LGHDT and CDR2 YNNKEL come from the germline V gene (reference sequence). This CDR3 reads CASSRQGGGNTIYF. In DNA, the CDR3 is TGTGCCAGCAGCCGACAGGGAGGAGGAAACACCATATATTTT.

The chain carries TRBV19 and TRBJ2-2; D call uncertain. The germline V and J ends were trimmed by 7 bases and 7 bases, with 7 bases remaining between them. The CDR3 is made up of 11 amino acids. CDR1 is LNHDA and CDR2 is SQIVND in the germline V gene (reference sequence). CDR3 coding DNA: TGTGCCAGTACCAGAAGCGGGGAGCTGTTTTTT. It specifies CASTRSGELFF.

Only a few counts were recorded for this clone. J is TRBJ1-5 and V is TRBV2; D remains unclear. The germline CDR1 and CDR2 sequences are SNHLY and FYNNEI. The V and J ends lost 4 bases and 4 bases respectively, with 11 bases between them. This CDR3 is 14 amino acids long. The CDR3 sequence: CASSVWALNQPQHF. The CDR3 DNA follows: TGTGCCAGCAGTGTGTGGGCGCTTAATCAGCCCCAGCATTTT.